This record looks at one T cell receptor beta chain sequence and its context. The antigen remains undetermined. The data are from a study of monozygotic twins with inflammatory bowel disease. General study findings and limits: IBD patients shared fewer clonotypes with others than healthy twins, especially with disease activity. Varying immunosuppressive regimens may have increased patient repertoire variability.

It was approximately 3,700 ng of total RNA that each TCR library used. Template switching appended UMIs that held a 6-nucleotide sample barcode. No DNA is given; TCRdb re-called the 5' RACE reads and lists each CDR3 protein once. Reported are approximately 160,000 distinct CDR3 sequences; the ten largest clones contain approximately 3%. The receptor's source is a human donor with ulcerative colitis or Crohn's disease, or a healthy co-twin of an affected twin (not recorded which). Sequenced sample: blood.

The CDR3 region is CSATPLAGGPGDTQYF. The V gene is TRBV20-1, the J gene TRBJ2-3; TCRdb calls TRBD2, which cannot be checked without DNA. The length of the CDR3 is 16 residues. In germline, CDR1 is DFQATT, CDR2 SNEGSKA (reference sequence).